These 29 T cell receptor beta chains share one sample of origin, sequenced in a study of early T cells in non-severe SARS-CoV-2 infection. MiXCR, applied by TCRdb to the 5' RACE reads, yields one record per CDR3 protein. The sample carries nearly 30,000 distinct CDR3 sequences, 5% recorded once. The sample comprised whole blood. The receptors were gathered from an adult who was a healthcare worker with PCR-confirmed SARS-CoV-2 infection or an uninfected control (not recorded which).

This clonotype occurred many times. J is TRBJ2-5 and V is TRBV7-9; D gene uncertain. V lost 5 bases to trimming and J lost 5 bases, with 9 bases between them. The CDR3 is made up of 12 amino acids. Germline V lookup: CDR1 SEHNR, CDR2 FQNEAQ (reference sequence). CDR3 amino acids: CASSVGVETQYF. The CDR3 bases are TGTGCCAGCAGCGTTGGAGTTGAGACCCAGTACTTC.

This clonotype showed up just a few times. The chain has TRBV19 and TRBJ2-1; the D gene could be TRBD1 or TRBD2 (5 bases each). CDR1 and CDR2 from the germline V gene are LNHDA and SQIVND (reference sequence). Deletions cut 4 bases from V and 1 base from J, with 8 bases between. CDR3 length: 14 amino acids. This chain's CDR3 is CASSTGTSYNEQFF. The DNA of the CDR3 is TGTGCCAGTAGTACCGGGACGTCCTACAATGAGCAGTTCTTC.

This clonotype was seen ten or more times. The V call is TRBV11-2, the J call TRBJ2-2; a weak D match, TRBD2 (6 bases). The CDR3 has 16 residues. CDR1 and CDR2 from the germline V gene are SGHAT and FQNNGV. Trimming removed 5 bases at V and 0 bases at J, with 13 bases between. CDR3 in amino acids: CASSPETSANTGELFF. CDR3 nucleotides: TGTGCCAGCAGCCCCGAGACTAGTGCGAACACCGGGGAGCTGTTTTTT. Full variable domain (outside the CDR3, taken from reference TRBV11-2 and TRBJ2-2): EAGVAQSPRYKIIEKRQSVAFWCNPISGHATLYWYQQILGQGPKLLIQFQNNGVVDDSQLPKDRFSAERLKGVDSTLKIQPAKLEDSAVYLCASSPETSANTGELFFGEGSRLTVL.

This chain joins TRBV5-4 and TRBJ2-1; D gene ambiguous. The CDR3 spans 12 residues. V was pared by 5 bases and J by 7 bases, with 10 bases between. Per germline, CDR1 SGHNT and CDR2 YYREEE (reference sequence). CDR3 DNA: TGTGCCAGCAGAAAGGAAAGGAATGAGCAGTTCTTC. As protein: CASRKERNEQFF.

In this sample, this clonotype turned up many times. V and J are TRBV12-3 or TRBV12-4 and TRBJ1-1, with 7 bases aligning to TRBD1. The CDR3 totals 15 residues. V lost 5 bases and J lost 0; bases outside the gene matches: 6. The CDR3 reads CASSPRDRLNTEAFF. The CDR3, as DNA: TGTGCCAGCAGTCCTCGGGACAGATTGAACACTGAAGCTTTCTTT.

At least ten counts were recorded for this clonotype. The rearrangement joins TRBV7-2 to TRBJ1-2; 7 bases align to TRBD1. Germline assignment: CDR1 SGHTA and CDR2 FQGNSA. The CDR3 consists of 15 residues. V gave up 1 base and J gave up 5 bases; unmatched junction bases: 7. The CDR3 spells CASSLGGQKGYGYTF. The CDR3 DNA follows: TGTGCCAGCAGCTTAGGGGGACAGAAGGGATATGGCTACACCTTC.

This clonotype was seen many times. The rearrangement links TRBV6-2 or TRBV6-3 to TRBJ2-1; D possibly matches TRBD1 or TRBD2 (5 bases each). CDR3 length equals 14 residues. Germline V CDR1 and CDR2: MNHEY, SVGEGT. Trimming cost V 5 bases and J 6 bases, with 14 bases left between them. The CDR3 sequence is CASSRGDWGNEQFF. CDR3 nucleotide sequence: TGTGCCAGCAGTAGGGGAGATTGGGGCAATGAGCAGTTCTTC.

The J gene is TRBJ2-7, the V gene TRBV18; tentatively, D is TRBD1 or TRBD2 (5 bases each). Germline lookup yields CDR1 KGHSH and CDR2 LQKENI. V was trimmed by 2 bases and J by 4 bases, leaving 12 bases between them. CDR3 length equals 14 residues. The CDR3 DNA reads as TGTGCCAGCTCACCAGGGGGACCGATGTACGAGCAGTACTTC. Translating gives CASSPGGPMYEQYF.

This clonotype has ten or more counts. The chain has TRBV18 and TRBJ2-5; either TRBD1 or TRBD2 may supply D (5 bases each). This CDR3 is 12 amino acids long. V was clipped by 5 bases and J by 2 bases, with 6 bases between them. From germline, CDR1 is KGHSH and CDR2 LQKENI. This chain's CDR3 is CASSGGQETQYF. CDR3 coding DNA: TGTGCCAGCTCAGGGGGTCAAGAGACCCAGTACTTC.

Ten or more counts support this clonotype. The V gene is TRBV13, the J gene TRBJ2-1; TRBD2 aligns across 8 bases. The germline gives CDR1 PRHDT, CDR2 FYEKMQ (reference sequence). V lost 8 bases to trimming and J lost 3 bases; unmatched junction nucleotides: 15. This CDR3 has 17 amino acids. The CDR3, as DNA: TGTGCCAGCGCACCCCTGTGGCAAGCGGGGGACTACAATGAGCAGTTCTTC. Its protein is CASAPLWQAGDYNEQFF. The variable domain in full, with the rest retrieved from reference TRBV13 and TRBJ2-1, is AAGVIQSPRHLIKEKRETATLKCYPIPRHDTVYWYQQGPGQDPQFLISFYEKMQSDKGSIPDRFSAQQFSDYHSELNMSSLELGDSALYFCASAPLWQAGDYNEQFFGPGTRLTVL.

In its sample, this clonotype was seen many times. The chain is built from TRBV7-8 and TRBJ1-3; D possibly corresponds to TRBD1 (5 bases). The CDR3 runs to 14 residues. Germline assignment: CDR1 SGHVS and CDR2 FQNEAQ. Trimming took off 1 base at V and 3 bases at J, with 7 bases between the two ends. This CDR3 reads CASSLGGIGNTIYF. As DNA, the CDR3 is TGTGCCAGCAGCTTAGGGGGCATTGGAAACACCATATATTTT.

This clonotype was recorded a few times. J is TRBJ1-2 and V is TRBV28; D is unresolved. The CDR3 is 13 residues long. Germline values: CDR1 MDHEN, CDR2 SYDVKM. Trimming removed 8 bases from V and 5 bases from J, with 15 bases in between. Here the CDR3 reads CASGTPGRYGYTF. The CDR3 bases are TGTGCCAGCGGAACACCGGGCCGTTATGGCTACACCTTC.

As to this clonotype: Given a much more abundant clone one base away, this may be a read error. This chain connects TRBV6-5 to TRBJ2-1; 11 nucleotides match TRBD1. Germline-derived CDR1 and CDR2 are MNHEY and SVGAGI. The CDR3 contains 16 residues. As DNA, the CDR3 is TGTGCCAGCAGTTACTCAGGACAGGGGGCGTACATTGAGCAGTTCTTC. This sequence encodes CASSYSGQGAYIEQFF.

This clonotype was seen repeatedly, ten times or more. The V gene is TRBV5-1, the J gene TRBJ2-7; D remains ambiguous. Germline values: CDR1 SGHRS, CDR2 YFSETQ. V was pared by 0 bases and J by 6 bases, with 10 bases between. The CDR3 runs 13 residues. The CDR3 spells CASSLALDREQYF. The CDR3, as DNA: TGCGCCAGCAGCTTGGCGCTAGATCGCGAGCAGTACTTC.

V gene TRBV28 combines with J gene TRBJ2-3; D remains unclear. The CDR3 runs 15 residues. Germline-derived CDR1 and CDR2 are MDHEN and SYDVKM. V lost 2 bases to trimming and J lost 0 bases, with 9 bases between them. CDR3 coding DNA: TGTGCCAGCAGTTTACTTCTAAGGAGCACAGATACGCAGTATTTT. Translating gives CASSLLLRSTDTQYF.

A remark on this clonotype: A much larger clone lies a single base off, so this may be a read error. The genes are TRBV11-2 and TRBJ2-7; weak D call: TRBD1 (8 bases). The CDR3 is 15 amino acids. Between the trimmed V and J ends, which lost 1 base and 6 bases, there was a span of 16 bases. Germline CDR1 and CDR2: SGHAT and FQNNGV. CDR3 nucleotide sequence: TGTGCCAGCAGCTTAGCCGGGGGGACAGGCTGCGAGCAGTACTTC. Its translation is CASSLAGGTGCEQYF.

The sample holds many counts of this clonotype. V and J are TRBV6-6 and TRBJ2-3; 14 bases are shared with TRBD2. The germline V gene has CDR1 MNHNY and CDR2 SVGAGI (reference sequence). V shed 2 bases, J shed 0 bases, and the junction held 7 bases outside the gene matches. This CDR3 contains 19 residues. CDR3 in DNA: TGTGCCAGCAGTTACCTAGGACTAGCGGGAGGAGCTAGCACAGATACGCAGTATTTT. Its translation is CASSYLGLAGGASTDTQYF.

This clonotype was counted many times. The chain is built from TRBV10-1 and TRBJ2-4, with unresolved D. CDR1 and CDR2 from the germline V gene are WNHNN and SYGVQD (reference sequence). This CDR3 is built from 14 residues. Deletions cut 0 bases from V and 3 bases from J, with 6 bases between. CDR3 nucleotide sequence: TGCGCCAGCAGTGAGTCGGGCAGCAAAAACATTCAGTACTTC. Translating it yields CASSESGSKNIQYF.

This clonotype was picked up many times. The chain uses TRBV6-5 and TRBJ2-7; maybe TRBD2 (5 bases). V dropped 2 bases and J dropped 0 bases, with 11 bases sitting between them. Germline-derived CDR1 and CDR2 are MNHEY and SVGAGI. This CDR3 region has 15 residues. This chain's CDR3 is CASSYKFGSSYEQYF. As DNA, the CDR3 is TGTGCCAGCAGTTACAAGTTTGGGAGCTCCTACGAGCAGTACTTC.

This clonotype was counted ten times or more. The chain combines TRBV5-4 with TRBJ2-1; 13 nucleotides align to TRBD2. CDR1 is SGHNT and CDR2 is YYREEE in the germline V gene (reference sequence). This CDR3 is built from 16 residues. V trimming: 0 bases; J trimming: 4 bases; junction bases outside the gene matches: 1. CDR3 in DNA: TGTGCCAGCAGCTTGGAACTAGCGGGAGGGTACAATGAGCAGTTCTTC. Amino acid sequence: CASSLELAGGYNEQFF.

This clonotype was counted a few times. The chain is built from TRBV19 and TRBJ2-4, with D hard to call. The CDR3 contains 11 residues. V dropped 2 bases and J dropped 8 bases, with 4 bases sitting between them. CDR1 and CDR2 (germline): LNHDA, SQIVND (reference sequence). In nucleotides, the CDR3 is TGTGCCAGTAGTATACAAGACATTCAGTACTTC. Amino acids: CASSIQDIQYF.

This clonotype appeared a few times. The chain recombines TRBV5-1 with TRBJ2-1; D tentatively fits TRBD1 or TRBD2 (6 bases each). V was cut by 3 bases and J by 7 bases, with 17 bases left in between. The CDR3 length is 15 residues. In germline, CDR1 is SGHRS, CDR2 YFSETQ. The CDR3 sequence is CASSSPGGRLNEQFF. The CDR3 nucleotides are TGCGCCAGCAGCTCCCCTGGGGGGCGGCTAAATGAGCAGTTCTTC. Based on the CDR3 plus reference TRBV5-1 and TRBJ2-1, the full variable domain is KAGVTQTPRYLIKTRGQQVTLSCSPISGHRSVSWYQQTPGQGLQFLFEYFSETQRNKGNFPGRFSGRQFSNSRSEMNVSTLELGDSALYLCASSSPGGRLNEQFFGPGTRLTVL.

This clonotype was found many times. The chain carries TRBV5-4 and TRBJ1-3; no definite D call. The germline V and J ends were trimmed by 1 base and 2 bases, with 10 bases remaining between them. This CDR3 has 15 residues. Per germline, CDR1 SGHNT and CDR2 YYREEE (reference sequence). The CDR3 spells CASSLMGSPGNTIYF. In nucleotides, the CDR3 is TGTGCCAGCAGCTTGATGGGGTCCCCTGGAAACACCATATATTTT. The entire variable domain, with the rest obtained from reference TRBV5-4 and TRBJ1-3, is as follows: ETGVTQSPTHLIKTRGQQVTLRCSSQSGHNTVSWYQQALGQGPQFIFQYYREEENGRGNFPPRFSGLQFPNYSSELNVNALELDDSALYLCASSLMGSPGNTIYFGEGSWLTVV.

This clonotype has a count of ten or more. The gene calls are TRBV6-1 and TRBJ1-4, with TRBD1 identical over 7 bases. The CDR3 runs to 14 residues. The junction had 9 bases not matched to a gene; V was cut back by 11 bases and J by 3 bases. CDR1 is MNHNS and CDR2 is SASEGT in the germline V gene. The CDR3 sequence: CAVVKQGSNEKLFF. The CDR3 nucleotides are TGTGCCGTGGTAAAACAGGGGTCTAATGAAAAACTGTTTTTT.

In this sample, this clonotype is medium-sized. The chain has TRBV10-3 and TRBJ2-5; D is ambiguous. The CDR3 is 16 residues long. The germline CDR1 and CDR2 sequences are ENHRY and SYGVKD. V lost 0 bases and J lost 5, with 16 bases in between. The CDR3 nucleotides read TGTGCCATCAGTGAGTCGTGGACCCCCGGGCGGGAGACCCAGTACTTC. The encoded protein is CAISESWTPGRETQYF.

This clonotype occurred many times. The V gene is TRBV5-1, the J gene TRBJ2-7; 9 bases map to TRBD1. Unmatched junction bases numbered 9, after V lost 2 bases and J lost 6 bases. The CDR3 runs 15 residues. CDR1 SGHRS and CDR2 YFSETQ come from the germline V gene. CDR3 protein: CASSFNPGQGAEQYF. For the CDR3, the DNA is TGCGCCAGCAGCTTTAACCCGGGACAGGGTGCCGAGCAGTACTTC.

This clonotype was recorded at least ten times. The rearrangement uses TRBV6-6 and TRBJ2-7, with D hard to call. Germline CDR1 reads MNHNY; CDR2 reads SVGAGI (reference sequence). The CDR3 has 12 residues. The germline V and J ends were trimmed by 5 bases and 2 bases, with 7 bases remaining between them. The CDR3 spells CASSDAPYEQYF. CDR3 bases: TGTGCCAGCAGTGACGCCCCCTACGAGCAGTACTTC.

This clonotype was counted only a few times. The chain links TRBV12-3 or TRBV12-4 to TRBJ2-1; D unclear. This CDR3 contains 13 residues. The V end was cut by 1 base, the J end by 7 bases, with 8 bases between. The CDR3 DNA sequence: TGTGCCAGCAGTTTAGGTGTGGGGAATGAGCAGTTCTTC. Translated: CASSLGVGNEQFF.

The sample holds many counts of this clonotype. The V and J genes are TRBV6-6 and TRBJ1-5, with D perhaps TRBD1 (6 bases). Germline assignment: CDR1 MNHNY and CDR2 SVGAGI (reference sequence). Trimming took 10 bases from V and 5 from J, leaving 15 bases between them. The CDR3 is 13 amino acids. CDR3 DNA sequence: TGTGCCATCAGGACAGCTGTGGATCAGCCCCAGCATTTT. It codes for CAIRTAVDQPQHF.